The 17 T cell receptor beta chains in this list originate from one sample, sequenced in a study of human T cells and chemical hapten exposure. TCRdb independently ran MiXCR on the RACE reads; one entry per CDR3 protein. The sample has more than 50,000 distinct CDR3 sequences; about 7% are singletons. Specified time point: pre-sensitization, week 0. Treatment meaning: therapeutic diphenylcyclopropenone sensitization with weekly scalp DPC. The sequenced sample was whole blood, obtained in connection with sensitization to the hapten diphenylcyclopropenone (DPC). The receptors shown here come from a woman in her thirties with alopecia areata. Some clones in this sample may be carry-over from other donors' samples.

This rearrangement joins TRBV5-1 to TRBJ1-1; D is uncertain. The V and J ends lost 1 base and 7 bases respectively, with 11 bases between them. CDR1 and CDR2 from the germline V gene are SGHRS and YFSETQ. The length of the CDR3 is 13 residues. The CDR3 DNA is TGCGCCAGCAGCTTGCTGGGAGGTGGTGAAGCTTTCTTT. The encoded protein is CASSLLGGGEAFF.

This clonotype was detected only a few times. V is TRBV5-6 and J is TRBJ2-3; 11 nucleotides match TRBD1. CDR3 length: 15 amino acids. The germline CDR1 and CDR2 sequences are SGHDT and YYEEEE. After removal of 3 bases from V and 5 bases from J, the junction contained 5 bases not matched to a gene. CDR3 nucleotides: TGTGCCAGCAGCTCTGGGACAGGGGGTAGAGATACGCAGTATTTT. Translating gives CASSSGTGGRDTQYF. The whole variable domain, remainder taken from reference TRBV5-6 and TRBJ2-3, is DAGVTQSPTHLIKTRGQQVTLRCSPKSGHDTVSWYQQALGQGPQFIFQYYEEEERQRGNFPDRFSGHQFPNYSSELNVNALLLGDSALYLCASSSGTGGRDTQYFGPGTRLTVL.

This chain connects TRBV20-1 to TRBJ2-1; 9 bases align to TRBD2. The trim removed 0 bases at V and 15 bases at J, leaving 18 bases unmatched. From germline, CDR1 is DFQATT and CDR2 SNEGSKA (reference sequence). This CDR3 is built from 16 residues. In DNA, the CDR3 is TGCAGTGCTAGAGATTTGAGAGGGGGGACTAGCCTAAGTCCGTTCTTC. Its translation is CSARDLRGGTSLSPFF.

This clonotype showed up many times. The V call is TRBV27, the J call TRBJ1-1; D possibly corresponds to TRBD1 (6 bases). V lost 6 bases, J lost 7 bases, and 12 bases lay in between. This CDR3 comprises 12 residues. Germline V CDR1 and CDR2: MNHEY, SMNVEV (reference sequence). CDR3 amino acids: CASSRPGVEAFF. CDR3 sequence (DNA): TGTGCCAGCAGCCGTCCAGGGGTTGAAGCTTTCTTT.

This clonotype was counted at least ten times. The V and J genes are TRBV3-1 and TRBJ1-1; weak D call: TRBD1 (5 bases). V was trimmed by 5 bases and J by 7 bases, leaving 14 bases between them. Germline V lookup: CDR1 LGHDT, CDR2 YNNKEL (reference sequence). The CDR3 has 13 amino acids. CDR3 in DNA: TGTGCCAGCAGCTACTCCGGGGGGAATGAAGCTTTCTTT. It yields the protein CASSYSGGNEAFF.

Many counts were recorded for this clonotype. The chain uses TRBV11-2 and TRBJ1-2; unclear D gene. The length of the CDR3 is 15 residues. CDR1 SGHAT and CDR2 FQNNGV come from the germline V gene. The V end was cut by 2 bases, the J end by 9 bases, with 19 bases between. CDR3 amino acids: CASSLNGHGSMSYTF. As DNA, the CDR3 is TGTGCCAGCAGCTTAAATGGTCACGGATCTATGAGCTACACCTTC.

Ten or more counts support this clonotype. The chain is built from TRBV7-9 and TRBJ2-5, with 7 bases lining up with TRBD1. CDR1 is SEHNR and CDR2 is FQNEAQ in the germline V gene (reference sequence). The CDR3 length is 14 residues. V was pared by 5 bases and J by 1 base, with 4 bases of the junction left unmatched. CDR3 DNA sequence: TGTGCCAGCAGCCGGACAGGATTCCAAGAGACCCAGTACTTC. Its protein product is CASSRTGFQETQYF.

This clonotype was found many times. The chain uses TRBV7-8 and TRBJ1-2; D ambiguous. The CDR3 runs to 15 residues. Germline CDR1 reads SGHVS; CDR2 reads FQNEAQ. Trimming shortened V by 3 bases and J by 4 bases, and 15 bases separated the two germline ends. CDR3 DNA sequence: TGTGCCAGCAGCTTCACTCTCGGTATGGGCTATGGCTACACCTTC. This encodes CASSFTLGMGYGYTF.

The table lists this clonotype with many counts. V is TRBV27 and J is TRBJ1-1, with D uncertain. V was trimmed by 6 bases and J by 4 bases, leaving 21 bases between them. The germline V gene has CDR1 MNHEY and CDR2 SMNVEV (reference sequence). The CDR3 runs to 16 residues. The CDR3 sequence: CASSSKAYAKVTEAFF. CDR3 bases: TGTGCCAGCAGCTCGAAGGCGTACGCCAAAGTCACTGAAGCTTTCTTT.

This clonotype was seen at least ten times. The genes are TRBV3-1 and TRBJ1-2, with D tentatively TRBD1 (5 bases). The CDR3 loop spans 13 amino acids. Germline V lookup: CDR1 LGHDT, CDR2 YNNKEL (reference sequence). With 4 bases removed from V and 6 bases from J, the gap between germline ends came to 12 bases. The CDR3 protein is CASSRDSMDGYTF. CDR3 sequence (DNA): TGTGCCAGCAGCCGAGACAGTATGGATGGCTACACCTTC.

In its sample, this clonotype was seen many times. The chain carries TRBV3-1 and TRBJ1-1; possibly TRBD1 for D (6 bases). This CDR3 is built from 17 residues. Per the germline V gene, CDR1 is LGHDT and CDR2 is YNNKEL (reference sequence). Between the trimmed V and J ends, which lost 4 bases and 0 bases, there was a span of 18 bases. This chain's CDR3 is CASSPHPDRLMNTEAFF. The CDR3 DNA is TGTGCCAGCAGCCCGCATCCCGACAGGCTCATGAACACTGAAGCTTTCTTT.

This clonotype turned up a few times. The chain is built from TRBV11-2 and TRBJ1-1; D gene unclear. CDR1 and CDR2 (germline): SGHAT, FQNNGV. V lost 4 bases and J lost 7, with 7 bases in between. The CDR3 contains 11 residues. CDR3 amino acids: CASSSSFEAFF. CDR3 in DNA: TGTGCCAGCAGCTCCTCTTTTGAAGCTTTCTTT.

This clonotype was seen repeatedly, ten times or more. The gene calls are TRBV6-1 and TRBJ1-2; D is undetermined. Trimming shortened V by 10 bases and J by 4 bases, and 10 bases separated the two germline ends. This CDR3 is 11 amino acids long. CDR1 is MNHNS and CDR2 is SASEGT in the germline V gene. CDR3 residues: CATQRGYGYTF. In DNA form, the CDR3 reads TGTGCCACGCAGCGGGGCTATGGCTACACCTTC.

This clonotype has ten or more counts. This chain joins TRBV6-1 and TRBJ2-2; 7 bases match TRBD1. V gave up 1 base and J gave up 4 bases; unmatched junction bases: 6. This CDR3 is 16 amino acids long. Germline values: CDR1 MNHNS, CDR2 SASEGT. The CDR3 is CASSEVVTGITGELFF. CDR3 in DNA: TGTGCCAGCAGTGAAGTTGTGACAGGGATCACCGGGGAGCTGTTTTTT.

This clonotype was seen many times. The V call is TRBV10-3, the J call TRBJ2-5; D possibly corresponds to TRBD1 (5 bases). V lost 10 bases and J 0 bases, leaving 9 bases between the germline ends. This CDR3 contains 12 residues. Germline CDR1 reads ENHRY; CDR2 reads SYGVKD. The CDR3 DNA sequence: TGTGCCACCCGACAGTACCAAGAGACCCAGTACTTC. Its translation: CATRQYQETQYF.

This clonotype showed up many times. The chain is built from TRBV2 and TRBJ1-2; TRBD1 aligns across 8 bases. The CDR3 is 14 amino acids. V lost 3 bases to trimming and J lost 5 bases; unmatched junction nucleotides: 5. Germline assignment: CDR1 SNHLY and CDR2 FYNNEI. The CDR3 DNA reads as TGTGCCAGCAGTGAGGCTGGGACAGGTTATGGCTACACCTTC. It is translated as CASSEAGTGYGYTF.

This clonotype was seen many times. The genes are TRBV30 and TRBJ2-7, with D perhaps matching TRBD2 (6 bases). Germline V gives CDR1 GTSNPN, CDR2 SVGIG (reference sequence). The length of the CDR3 is 13 residues. The germline V and J ends were trimmed by 4 bases and 1 base, with 11 bases remaining between them. CDR3 residues: CAWNGGTSYEQYF. Here the CDR3 DNA reads TGTGCCTGGAACGGCGGGACGTCCTACGAGCAGTACTTC.